The clone carrying this T cell receptor beta chain was observed once. The antigen remains unidentified. Constant-segment-primed 5'RACE gave TCR alpha and TCR beta cDNA libraries with sample barcodes and UMIs. TCRdb reprocessed the 5' RACE reads via MiXCR and lists one record per CDR3 protein. Seen here are about 320,000 distinct CDR3 sequences, around an eighth observed once, and the top ten hold about 21%. This sample was taken from a study of T-cell memory formation after mild COVID-19. For the study at large: Largely, the TCR clusters proved donor specific. Study-wide results and limits: A balance of CD4 and CD8 characterized clones contracting day 15 to 85, whereas later expanders leaned CD4+. Memory from before infection featured some responding clones, which suggests cross-reactive memory joined.

Germline V gene sequence: CDR1 SNHLY, CDR2 FYNNEI. Trimming pared 7 bases from V and 5 bases from J, leaving 20 bases between. This CDR3 comprises 15 residues. The sequence derives from a man aged 18 to 35 who had mild COVID-19 (a few samples of this study predate the infection). Cell type and time point are not known. The V gene is TRBV2, the J gene TRBJ2-5, with D unresolved. Input material: PBMCs or a T cell subset sorted from them (not recorded which). DNA of the CDR3: TGTGCCAGCATATCCAGTAGTTTAGGATGGGAGACCCAGTACTTC. Translated, it gives CASISSSLGWETQYF.